This record concerns one TCR beta chain sequence. The V gene end was trimmed by 3 bases and the J gene end by 4 bases; junction bases not matched to a gene: 1. This CDR3 contains 13 residues. CDR1 and CDR2 (germline): SGHRS, YFSETQ. The source of the sample is a study of T cell changes during pregnancy in multiple sclerosis. Repertoires were generated with immunoSEQ multiplex PCR, while TCRdb's copy carries only in-frame clones and drops some. The repertoire includes tens of thousands of clones, 92% of them detected once, and less than 3.5% sits in the top ten. The starting material was peripheral blood, obtained in the third trimester of pregnancy. The sequence was obtained from a female donor in good health, enrolled as a control in a pregnancy study. The V and J genes are TRBV5-1 and TRBJ2-1; 7 bases match TRBD2. CDR3 sequence (DNA): TGCGCCAGCAGCTACGGGGGGTACAATGAGCAGTTCTTC. Its protein is CASSYGGYNEQFF.